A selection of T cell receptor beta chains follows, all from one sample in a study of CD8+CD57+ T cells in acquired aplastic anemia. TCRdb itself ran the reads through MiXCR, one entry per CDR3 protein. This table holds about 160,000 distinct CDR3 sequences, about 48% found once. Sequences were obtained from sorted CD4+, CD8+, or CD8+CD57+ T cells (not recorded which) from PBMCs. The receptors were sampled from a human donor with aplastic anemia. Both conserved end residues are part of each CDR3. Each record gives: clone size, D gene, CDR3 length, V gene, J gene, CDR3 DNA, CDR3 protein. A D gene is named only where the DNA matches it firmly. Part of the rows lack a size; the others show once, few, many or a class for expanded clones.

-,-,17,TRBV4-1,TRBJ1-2,TGCGCCAGCAGCCCCCGCGCTTCGGACGAACGATTCTATGGCTACACCTTC,CASSPRASDERFYGYTF
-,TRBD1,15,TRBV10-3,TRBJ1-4,TGTGCCATCAGTGAGGGGACAGGGGGAAATGAAAAACTGTTTTTT,CAISEGTGGNEKLFF
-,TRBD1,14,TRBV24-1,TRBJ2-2,TGTGCCACCAGTGACGGACAGGATCACGGGGAGCTGTTTTTT,CATSDGQDHGELFF
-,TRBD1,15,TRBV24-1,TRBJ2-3,TGTGCCACCAGTGATCCCGGGACAGACTTTTCTACGCAGTATTTT,CATSDPGTDFSTQYF
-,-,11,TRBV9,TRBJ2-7,TGTGCCAGCGTGACTTCCTACGAGCAGTACTTC,CASVTSYEQYF
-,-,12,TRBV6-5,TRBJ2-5,TGTGCCAGCAGTTCCTCGGGAGAGACCCAGTACTTC,CASSSSGETQYF
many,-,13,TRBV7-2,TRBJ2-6,TGTGCCAGCAGCTTCGGTGGGGCCAACGTCCTGACTTTC,CASSFGGANVLTF
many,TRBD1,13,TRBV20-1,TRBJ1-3,TGCAGTGCTACGACAGGGGAGTCGAACACCATATATTTT,CSATTGESNTIYF
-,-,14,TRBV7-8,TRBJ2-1,TGCGCCAGCATCCCCATGCGGCAGGGGAATGAGCAGCTCTTC,CASIPMRQGNEQLF
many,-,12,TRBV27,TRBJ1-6,TGTGCCAGCAGGCCGCCGAATTCACCCCTCCACTTT,CASRPPNSPLHF
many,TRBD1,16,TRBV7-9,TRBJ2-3,TGTGCCAGCAGCCCCCCCCCCCGCCAGGGGGAAGATACGCAGTATTTT,CASSPPPRQGEDTQYF
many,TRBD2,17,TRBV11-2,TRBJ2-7,TGTGCCAGCAGCCCATACGTAGCGGGAGGGCCGTCCTACGAGCAGTACTTC,CASSPYVAGGPSYEQYF
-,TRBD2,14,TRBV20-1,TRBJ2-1,TGCAGTGCTTTTAGCGGGAGCTCCTACAATGAGCAGTTCTTC,CSAFSGSSYNEQFF
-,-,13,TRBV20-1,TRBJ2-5,TGCAGTGCTAGAGACGAGGGCCCCGGGACCCAGTACTTC,CSARDEGPGTQYF
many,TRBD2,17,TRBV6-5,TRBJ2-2,TGTGCCAGCAGTTACTGGGAGGGGACGTCCAACACCGGGGAGCTGTTTTTT,CASSYWEGTSNTGELFF
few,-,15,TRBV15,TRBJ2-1,TGTGCCACCAGCAGAGATCGAGGACAGTACAATGAGCAGTTCTTC,CATSRDRGQYNEQFF
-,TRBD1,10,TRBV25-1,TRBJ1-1,TGTGCCAGCGGGGGACAGAGAGCTTTCTTT,CASGGQRAFF
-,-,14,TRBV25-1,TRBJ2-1,TGTGCCAGCAGATACCGGGGGGCTTACAATGAGCAGTTCTTC,CASRYRGAYNEQFF
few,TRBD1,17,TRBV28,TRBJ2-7,TGTGCCAGCAGTTTCCCATCGACAGGGGCCGGTTTTGACGAGCAGTACTTC,CASSFPSTGAGFDEQYF
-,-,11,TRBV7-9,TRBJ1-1,TGTGCCAGCAGGGGTTTTGATGAAGCTTTCTTT,CASRGFDEAFF
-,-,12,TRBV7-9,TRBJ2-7,TGTGCCAGCAGCTTACACCCCTACGAGCAGTACTTC,CASSLHPYEQYF
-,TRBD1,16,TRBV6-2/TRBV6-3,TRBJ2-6,TGTGCCAGCAGTCCACGACAGGGGGCGGGGGCCAACGTCCTGACTTTC,CASSPRQGAGANVLTF
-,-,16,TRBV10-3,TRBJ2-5,TGTGCCATCAGTGAATCGGTCGGGGACATCCAAGAGACCCAGTACTTC,CAISESVGDIQETQYF
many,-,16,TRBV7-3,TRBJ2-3,TGTGCCAGCAGCCCCGGAGGGGGAGTAAGCACAGATACGCAGTATTTT,CASSPGGGVSTDTQYF
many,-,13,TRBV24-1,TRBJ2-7,TGTGCCACCAGTGATTCCCGAAAGTACGAGCAGTACTTC,CATSDSRKYEQYF
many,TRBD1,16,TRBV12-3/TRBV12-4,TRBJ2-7,TGTGCCAGCAGTTCCCCAGACAGGGAAATCTCCTACGAGCAGTACTTC,CASSSPDREISYEQYF